This T cell receptor beta chain was sequenced in a study of T cell changes during pregnancy in multiple sclerosis. Some clones are missing from TCRdb's copy, which holds only in-frame ones; the method was immunoSEQ multiplex PCR. The data show roughly 62,000 clones, approximately 90% seen once. The V gene's germline CDR1 is SEHNR and CDR2 FQNEAQ (reference sequence). This CDR3 is built from 15 residues. V was pared by 6 bases and J by 5 bases, with 10 bases of the junction left unmatched. Sequenced here: peripheral blood, sampled in the first trimester of pregnancy. The receptor comes from a female donor with multiple sclerosis, enrolled in a pregnancy study. The V and J genes are TRBV7-9 and TRBJ2-5; 9 nucleotides match TRBD2. CDR3 region: CASSGGIAGVETQYF. The CDR3 coding sequence is TGTGCCAGCAGTGGGGGTATAGCGGGAGTGGAGACCCAGTACTTC.